This T cell receptor (beta chain) was documented in a study of shared clonotypes between healthy human individuals. Study information: There were three CD4 naive, three CD4 memory, two CD8 naive and one CD8 memory plates per donor.

This clone showed up just a few times. The antigen remains undetermined. Study-wide results and caveats: Despite large depth, sorted-subset datasets appeared incompletely sequenced. Among non-shared clonotypes, generation probabilities were lower than among those shared by all four donors.

Germline assignment: CDR1 MGHRA and CDR2 YSYEKL. Trimming took 5 bases from V and 7 from J, leaving 12 bases between them. CDR3 size: 13 residues. TCRdb's copy holds only in-frame clones and misses some; the assay was immunoSEQ multiplex PCR. The sample consists of roughly 760,000 clones, under 80% of them appearing once. The sample consisted of memory CD4+ T cells sorted from blood. The subset denotes: CD45RA-negative fraction. J is TRBJ2-1 and V is TRBV4-1; D is perhaps TRBD2 (6 bases). The sequence came from a woman aged 30 to 39 in good health. CDR3 DNA sequence: TGCGCCAGCAGCGTCGGGACTCAGAATGAGCAGTTCTTC. Protein product: CASSVGTQNEQFF.